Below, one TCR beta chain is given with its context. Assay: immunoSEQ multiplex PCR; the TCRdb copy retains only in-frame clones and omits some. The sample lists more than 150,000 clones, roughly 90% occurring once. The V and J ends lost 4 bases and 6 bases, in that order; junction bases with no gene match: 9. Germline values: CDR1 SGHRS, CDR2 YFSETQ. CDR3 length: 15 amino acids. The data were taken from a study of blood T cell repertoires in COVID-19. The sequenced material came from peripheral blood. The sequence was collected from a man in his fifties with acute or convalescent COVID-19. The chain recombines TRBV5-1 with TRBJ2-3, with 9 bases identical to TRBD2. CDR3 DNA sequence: TGCGCCAGCAGCCCTGGTGGGACTAGCATCGATACGCAGTATTTT. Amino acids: CASSPGGTSIDTQYF.